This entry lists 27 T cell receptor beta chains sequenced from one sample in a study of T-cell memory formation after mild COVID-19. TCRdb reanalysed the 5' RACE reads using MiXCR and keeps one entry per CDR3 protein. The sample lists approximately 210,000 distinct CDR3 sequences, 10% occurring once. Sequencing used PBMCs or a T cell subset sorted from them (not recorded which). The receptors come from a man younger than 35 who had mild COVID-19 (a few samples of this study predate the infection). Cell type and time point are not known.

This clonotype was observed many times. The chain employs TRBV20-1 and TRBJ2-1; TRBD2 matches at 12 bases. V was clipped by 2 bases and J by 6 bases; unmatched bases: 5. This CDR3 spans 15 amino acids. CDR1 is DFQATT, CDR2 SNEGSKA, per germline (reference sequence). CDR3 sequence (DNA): TGCAGTGCTAGACTAGCGGGGGGGCCGTCCAATGAGCAGTTCTTC. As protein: CSARLAGGPSNEQFF.

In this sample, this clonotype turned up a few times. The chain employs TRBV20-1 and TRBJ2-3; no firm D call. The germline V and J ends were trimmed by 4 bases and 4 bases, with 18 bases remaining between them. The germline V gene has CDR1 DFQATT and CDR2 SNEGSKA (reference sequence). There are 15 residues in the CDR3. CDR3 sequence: CSAIPDPITADTQYF. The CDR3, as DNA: TGCAGTGCTATACCGGACCCAATTACGGCAGATACGCAGTATTTT.

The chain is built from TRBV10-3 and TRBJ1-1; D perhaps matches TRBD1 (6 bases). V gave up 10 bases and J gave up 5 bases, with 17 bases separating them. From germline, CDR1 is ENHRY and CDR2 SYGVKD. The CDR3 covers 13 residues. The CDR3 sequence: CATAIEGGTEAFF. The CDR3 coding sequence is TGTGCCACCGCGATCGAGGGGGGGACTGAAGCTTTCTTT.

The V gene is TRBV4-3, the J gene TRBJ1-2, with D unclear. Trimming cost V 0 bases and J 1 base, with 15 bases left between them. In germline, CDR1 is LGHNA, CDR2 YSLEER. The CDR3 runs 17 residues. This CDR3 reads CASSQDGGRFSNYGYTF. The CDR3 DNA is TGCGCCAGCAGCCAAGATGGCGGACGATTCAGTAACTATGGCTACACCTTC.

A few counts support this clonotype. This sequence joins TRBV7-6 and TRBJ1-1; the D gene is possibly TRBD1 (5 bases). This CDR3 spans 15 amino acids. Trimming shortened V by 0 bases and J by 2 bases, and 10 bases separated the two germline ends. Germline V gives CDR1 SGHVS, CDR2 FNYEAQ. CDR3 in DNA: TGTGCCAGCAGCTTAGCTCCGACAGTTAACACTGAAGCTTTCTTT. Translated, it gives CASSLAPTVNTEAFF. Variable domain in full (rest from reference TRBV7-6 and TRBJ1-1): GAGVSQSPRYKVTKRGQDVALRCDPISGHVSLYWYRQALGQGPEFLTYFNYEAQQDKSGLPNDRFSAERPEGSISTLTIQRTEQRDSAMYRCASSLAPTVNTEAFFGQGTRLTVV.

The CDR3 sequence: CASSDDRAGEKLFF. CDR3 nucleotide sequence: TGTGCCAGCAGTGATGACAGGGCGGGGGAAAAACTGTTTTTT. This chain joins TRBV25-1 and TRBJ1-4; TRBD1 agrees at 7 bases. CDR1 MGHDK and CDR2 SYGVNS come from the germline V gene. The CDR3 extends over 14 amino acids. J was trimmed by 8 bases and V by 3 bases; bases with no gene match: 6.

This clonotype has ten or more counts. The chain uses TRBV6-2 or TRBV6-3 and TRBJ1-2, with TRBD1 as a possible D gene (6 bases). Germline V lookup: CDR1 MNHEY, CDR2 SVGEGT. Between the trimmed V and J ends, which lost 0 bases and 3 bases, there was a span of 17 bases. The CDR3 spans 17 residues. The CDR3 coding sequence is TGTGCCAGCAGTTACTCGTTTCGTAAAAACAGGGACTATGGCTACACCTTC. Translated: CASSYSFRKNRDYGYTF.

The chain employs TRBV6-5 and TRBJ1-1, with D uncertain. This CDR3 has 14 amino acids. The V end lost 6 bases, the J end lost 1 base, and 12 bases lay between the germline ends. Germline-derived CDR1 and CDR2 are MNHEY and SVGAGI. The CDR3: CASSPGLRNTEAFF. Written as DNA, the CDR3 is TGTGCCAGCAGCCCTGGACTGAGGAACACTGAAGCTTTCTTT.

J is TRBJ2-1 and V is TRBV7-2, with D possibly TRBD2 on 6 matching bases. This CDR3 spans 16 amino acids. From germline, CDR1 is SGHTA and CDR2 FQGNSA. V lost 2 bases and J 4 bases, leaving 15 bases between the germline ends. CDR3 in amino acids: CASSLIAGSGYNEQFF. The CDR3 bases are TGTGCCAGCAGCTTAATAGCCGGGAGCGGGTACAATGAGCAGTTCTTC.

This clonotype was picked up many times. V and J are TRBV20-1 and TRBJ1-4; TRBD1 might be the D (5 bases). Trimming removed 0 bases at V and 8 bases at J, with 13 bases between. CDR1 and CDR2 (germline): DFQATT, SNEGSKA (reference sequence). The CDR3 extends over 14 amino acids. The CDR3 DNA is TGCAGTGCTAGAGATCCCAGGGTCGAAGAAAAACTGTTTTTT. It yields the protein CSARDPRVEEKLFF.

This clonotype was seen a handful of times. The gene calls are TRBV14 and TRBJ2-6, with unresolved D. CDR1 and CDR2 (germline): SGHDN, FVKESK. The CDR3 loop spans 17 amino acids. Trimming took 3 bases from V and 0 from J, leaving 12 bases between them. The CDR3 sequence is CASSHLGRNSGANVLTF. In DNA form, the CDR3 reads TGTGCCAGCAGCCACCTCGGACGGAACTCTGGGGCCAACGTCCTGACTTTC.

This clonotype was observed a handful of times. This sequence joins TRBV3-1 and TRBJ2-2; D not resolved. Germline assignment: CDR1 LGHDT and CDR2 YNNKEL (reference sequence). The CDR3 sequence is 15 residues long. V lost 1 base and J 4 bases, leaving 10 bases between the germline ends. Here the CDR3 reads CASSQGPVFTGELFF. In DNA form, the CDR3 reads TGTGCCAGCAGCCAAGGGCCCGTGTTCACCGGGGAGCTGTTTTTT.

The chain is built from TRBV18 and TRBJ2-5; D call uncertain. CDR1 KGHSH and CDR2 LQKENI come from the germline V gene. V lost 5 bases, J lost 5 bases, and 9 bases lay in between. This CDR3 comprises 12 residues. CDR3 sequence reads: CASSRVDETQYF. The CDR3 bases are TGTGCCAGCTCAAGGGTGGACGAGACCCAGTACTTC.

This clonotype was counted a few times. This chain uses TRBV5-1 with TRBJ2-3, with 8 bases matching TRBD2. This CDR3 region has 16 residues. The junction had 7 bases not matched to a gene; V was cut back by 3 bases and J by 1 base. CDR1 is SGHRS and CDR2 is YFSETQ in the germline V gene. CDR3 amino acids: CASSSPSGGRTDTQYF. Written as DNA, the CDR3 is TGCGCCAGCAGCTCCCCGAGCGGGGGCCGCACAGATACGCAGTATTTT.

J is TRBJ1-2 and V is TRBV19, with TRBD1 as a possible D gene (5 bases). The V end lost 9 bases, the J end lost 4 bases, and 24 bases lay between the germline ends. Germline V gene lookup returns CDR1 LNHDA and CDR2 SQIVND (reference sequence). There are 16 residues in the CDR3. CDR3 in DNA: TGTGCCAGCAACTCACCTGGACAAACCTCGGGCTATGGCTACACCTTC. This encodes CASNSPGQTSGYGYTF.

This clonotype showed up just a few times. CDR3 region: CASSGRGESSYNEQFF. The CDR3 nucleotides read TGCGCCAGCAGCGGGCGCGGGGAGAGCTCCTACAATGAGCAGTTCTTC. J is TRBJ2-1 and V is TRBV5-1; the D gene is possibly TRBD2 (6 bases). Trimming took off 4 bases at V and 0 bases at J, with 14 bases between the two ends. CDR3 size: 16 residues. CDR1 and CDR2 (germline): SGHRS, YFSETQ. Together with reference TRBV5-1 and TRBJ2-1, the CDR3 gives the full variable domain: KAGVTQTPRYLIKTRGQQVTLSCSPISGHRSVSWYQQTPGQGLQFLFEYFSETQRNKGNFPGRFSGRQFSNSRSEMNVSTLELGDSALYLCASSGRGESSYNEQFFGPGTRLTVL.

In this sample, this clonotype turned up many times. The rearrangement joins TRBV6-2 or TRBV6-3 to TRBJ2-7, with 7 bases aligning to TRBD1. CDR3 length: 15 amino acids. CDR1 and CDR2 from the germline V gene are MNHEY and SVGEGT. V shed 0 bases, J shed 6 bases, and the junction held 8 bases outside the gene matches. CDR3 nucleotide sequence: TGTGCCAGCAGTTACTCCCCTAAAGGGGGCATCGAGCAGTACGTC. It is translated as CASSYSPKGGIEQYV.

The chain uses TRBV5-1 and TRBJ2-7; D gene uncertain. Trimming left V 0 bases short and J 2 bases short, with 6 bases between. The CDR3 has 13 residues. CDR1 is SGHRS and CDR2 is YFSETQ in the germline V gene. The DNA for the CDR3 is TGCGCCAGCAGCTTGGGGGGAACCTACGAGCAGTACTTC. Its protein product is CASSLGGTYEQYF.

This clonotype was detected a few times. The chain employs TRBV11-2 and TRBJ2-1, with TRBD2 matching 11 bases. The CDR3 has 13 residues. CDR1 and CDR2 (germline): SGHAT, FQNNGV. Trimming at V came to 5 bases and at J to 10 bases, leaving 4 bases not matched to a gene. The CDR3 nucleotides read TGTGCCAGCAGCCAGCGACTAGCGGGGGAGCAGTTCTTC. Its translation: CASSQRLAGEQFF.

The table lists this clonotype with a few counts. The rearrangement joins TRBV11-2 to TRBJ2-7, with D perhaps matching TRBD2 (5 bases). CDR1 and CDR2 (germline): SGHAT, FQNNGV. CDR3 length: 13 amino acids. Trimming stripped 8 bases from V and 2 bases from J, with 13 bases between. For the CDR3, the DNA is TGTGCCAGCGCGCAGAGGGTACCCTACGAGCAGTACTTC. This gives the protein CASAQRVPYEQYF.

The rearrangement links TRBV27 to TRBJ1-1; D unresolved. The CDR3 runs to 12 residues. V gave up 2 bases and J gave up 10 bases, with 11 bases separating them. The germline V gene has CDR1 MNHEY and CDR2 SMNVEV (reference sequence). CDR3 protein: CASSLRPPVAFF. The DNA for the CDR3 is TGTGCCAGCAGTTTACGTCCTCCTGTAGCTTTCTTT.

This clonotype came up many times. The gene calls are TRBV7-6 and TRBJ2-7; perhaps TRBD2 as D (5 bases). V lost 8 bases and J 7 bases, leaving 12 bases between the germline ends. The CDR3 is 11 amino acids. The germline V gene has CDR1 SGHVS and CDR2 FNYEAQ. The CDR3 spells CASRHRREQYF. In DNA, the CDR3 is TGTGCCAGCCGCCATCGGAGGGAGCAGTACTTC.

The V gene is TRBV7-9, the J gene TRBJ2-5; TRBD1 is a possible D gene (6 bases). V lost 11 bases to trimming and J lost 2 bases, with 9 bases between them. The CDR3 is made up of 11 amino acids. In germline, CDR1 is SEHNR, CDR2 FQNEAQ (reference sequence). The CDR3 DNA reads TGTGCCGGGGGCCGGCAAGAGACCCAGTACTTC. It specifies CAGGRQETQYF.

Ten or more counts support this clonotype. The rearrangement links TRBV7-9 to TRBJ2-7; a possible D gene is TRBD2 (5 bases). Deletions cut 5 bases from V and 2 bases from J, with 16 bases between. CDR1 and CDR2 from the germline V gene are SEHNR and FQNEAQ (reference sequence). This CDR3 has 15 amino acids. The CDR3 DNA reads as TGTGCCAGCAGCCCTACCTCCGGGATCACCTACGAGCAGTACTTC. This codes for CASSPTSGITYEQYF.

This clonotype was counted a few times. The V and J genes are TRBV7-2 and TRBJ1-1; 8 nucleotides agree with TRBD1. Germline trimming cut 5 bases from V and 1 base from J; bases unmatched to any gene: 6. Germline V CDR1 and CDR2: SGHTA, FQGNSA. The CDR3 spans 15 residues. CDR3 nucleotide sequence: TGTGCCAGCAGCCTCCAACAGGGGGGGAACACTGAAGCTTTCTTT. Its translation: CASSLQQGGNTEAFF.

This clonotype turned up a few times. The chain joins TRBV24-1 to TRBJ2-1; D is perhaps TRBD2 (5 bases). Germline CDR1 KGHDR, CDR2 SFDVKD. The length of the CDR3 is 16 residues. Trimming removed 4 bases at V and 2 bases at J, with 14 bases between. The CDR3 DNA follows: TGTGCCACCAGTGACCCTACTAGTACCGCCTACAATGAGCAGTTCTTC. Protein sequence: CATSDPTSTAYNEQFF.

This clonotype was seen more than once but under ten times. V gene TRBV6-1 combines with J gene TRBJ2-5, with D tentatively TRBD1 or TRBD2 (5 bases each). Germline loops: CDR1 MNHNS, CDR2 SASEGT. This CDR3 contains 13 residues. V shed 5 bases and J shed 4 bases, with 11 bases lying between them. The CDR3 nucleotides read TGTGCCAGCAGTTGGGGACCGAGAGAGACCCAGTACTTC. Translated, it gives CASSWGPRETQYF.